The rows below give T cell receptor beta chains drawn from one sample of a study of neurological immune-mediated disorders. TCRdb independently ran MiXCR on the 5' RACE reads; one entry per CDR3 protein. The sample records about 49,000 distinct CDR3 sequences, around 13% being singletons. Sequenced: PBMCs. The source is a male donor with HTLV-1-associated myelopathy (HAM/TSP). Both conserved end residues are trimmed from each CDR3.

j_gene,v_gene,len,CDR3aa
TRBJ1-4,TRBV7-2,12,ASSFAGTGEKLF
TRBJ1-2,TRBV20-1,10,SARTGTHGYT
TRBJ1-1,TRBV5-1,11,ASSWDGNTEAF
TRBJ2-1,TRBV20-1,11,SAAGTSYNEQF
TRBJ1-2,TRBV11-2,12,ASSLPGFSYGYT
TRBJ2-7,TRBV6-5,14,ASSYSKRGARYEQY
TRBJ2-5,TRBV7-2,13,ASSVFGGAGETQY
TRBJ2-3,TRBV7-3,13,ASSSSLSGADTQY
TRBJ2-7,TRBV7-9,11,ASSPDRVAWQY
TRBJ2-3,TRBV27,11,ASSLSLPDTQY